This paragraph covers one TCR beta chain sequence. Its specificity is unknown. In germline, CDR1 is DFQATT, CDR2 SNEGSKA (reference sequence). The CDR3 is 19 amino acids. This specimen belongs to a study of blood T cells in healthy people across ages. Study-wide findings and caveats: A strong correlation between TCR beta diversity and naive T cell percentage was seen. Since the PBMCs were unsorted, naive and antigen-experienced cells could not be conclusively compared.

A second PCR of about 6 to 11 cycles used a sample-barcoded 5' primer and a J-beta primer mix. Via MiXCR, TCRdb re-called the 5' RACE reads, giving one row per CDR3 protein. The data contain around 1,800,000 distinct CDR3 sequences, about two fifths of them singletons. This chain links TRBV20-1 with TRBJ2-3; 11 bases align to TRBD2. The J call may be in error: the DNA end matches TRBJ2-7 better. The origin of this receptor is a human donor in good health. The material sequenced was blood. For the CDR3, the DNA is TGCAGTGCTAGTTTCCCGGGACTAGCGGACCTTTTTAGCACAGATACGCAGTACTTC. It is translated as CSASFPGLADLFSTDTQYF.